The entry below gives a single T cell receptor beta chain sequence along with its context. Its antigen remains unidentified. Construction of TCR beta libraries was performed using quantitative 5'-RACE with molecular barcodes. TCRdb reprocessed the 5' RACE reads via MiXCR and lists one record per CDR3 protein. The table has 300,000 to 350,000 distinct CDR3 sequences, roughly 15% seen once. This sample stems from a study of CD8 T cells in ankylosing spondylitis. Study-level findings and limits: A TCR beta motif of about 8 highly homologous variants appeared characteristic of ankylosing spondylitis blood.

V shed 10 bases and J shed 9 bases, with 15 bases lying between them. The CDR3 consists of 11 residues. V and J are TRBV12-3 or TRBV12-4 and TRBJ1-1; possible D gene TRBD1, 6 bases. The receptor was isolated from a male donor with ankylosing spondylitis or in good health (not recorded which). The specimen was blood, either unsorted or a sorted T cell fraction (not recorded which). CDR3 bases: TGTGCCAACGTTAAGGACAGAAAAGCTTTCTTT. This gives the protein CANVKDRKAFF.